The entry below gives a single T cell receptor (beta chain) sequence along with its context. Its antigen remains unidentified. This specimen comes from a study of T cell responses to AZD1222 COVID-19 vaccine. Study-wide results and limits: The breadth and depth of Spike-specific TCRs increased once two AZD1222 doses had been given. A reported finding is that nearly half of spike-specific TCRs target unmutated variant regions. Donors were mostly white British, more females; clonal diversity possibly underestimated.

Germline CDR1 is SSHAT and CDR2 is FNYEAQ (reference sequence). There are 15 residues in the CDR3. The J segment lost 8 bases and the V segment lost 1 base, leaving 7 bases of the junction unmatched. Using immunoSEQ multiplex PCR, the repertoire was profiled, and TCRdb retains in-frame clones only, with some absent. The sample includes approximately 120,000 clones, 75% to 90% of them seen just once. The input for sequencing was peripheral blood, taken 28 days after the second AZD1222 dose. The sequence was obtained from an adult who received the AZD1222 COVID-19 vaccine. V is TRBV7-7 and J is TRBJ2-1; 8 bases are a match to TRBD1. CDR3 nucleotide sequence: TGTGCCAGCAGCTTAGGGCAGGGGGCCGGATATGAGCAGTTCTTC. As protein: CASSLGQGAGYEQFF.